This T cell receptor beta chain is from a study of T cells in women clearing cervical HPV infection. Study-level background: Case blood drawn at lesion detection; control blood after infection cleared. Only a few women had HLA typing results available. Overall study results and limits: Cases carried less TRBV6-7 than controls: about 0.1% versus 0.15%. CIN3+ cases had significantly higher TCR richness than controls; evenness did not differ.

Of note for this clone: Antigen: not known. The CDR3 end lies 3 residues beyond the end of the read and is filled in from the germline J gene.

The length of the CDR3 is 14 residues. V lost 0 bases to trimming and J lost 6 bases, with 9 bases between them. Per germline, CDR1 SGHRS and CDR2 YFSETQ. Method: immunoSEQ multiplex PCR; TCRdb's copy keeps in-frame clones and lacks some. This listing includes 20,000 to 25,000 clones. The TCR was taken from a woman aged 18 to 75 with a cervical HPV16 infection that either progressed to CIN3+ or cleared (not recorded which). The rearrangement links TRBV5-1 to TRBJ2-2, with D hard to call. Sequences were obtained from blood buffy coat. The CDR3 here is CASSLDPGSGELFF. CDR3 DNA, as far as it was read: TGCGCCAGCAGCTTGGACCCAGGTTCCGGGGAG.